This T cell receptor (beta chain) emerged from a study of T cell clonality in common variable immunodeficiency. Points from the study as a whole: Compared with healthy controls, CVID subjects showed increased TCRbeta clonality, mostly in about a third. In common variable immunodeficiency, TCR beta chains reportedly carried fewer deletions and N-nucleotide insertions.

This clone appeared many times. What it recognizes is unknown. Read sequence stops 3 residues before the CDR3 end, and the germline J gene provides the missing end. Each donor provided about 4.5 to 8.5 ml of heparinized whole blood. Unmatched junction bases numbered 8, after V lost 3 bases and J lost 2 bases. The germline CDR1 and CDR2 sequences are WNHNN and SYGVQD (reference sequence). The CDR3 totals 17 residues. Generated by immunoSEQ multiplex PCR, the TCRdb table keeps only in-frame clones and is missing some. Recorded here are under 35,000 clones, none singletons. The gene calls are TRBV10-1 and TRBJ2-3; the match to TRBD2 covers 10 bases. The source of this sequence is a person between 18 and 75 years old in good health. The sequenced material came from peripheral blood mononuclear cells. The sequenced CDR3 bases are TGCGCCAGCAGTGATGAGGCAGCGGGAGGGGACACAGATACG. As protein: CASSDEAAGGDTDT. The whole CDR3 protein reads CASSDEAAGGDTDTQYF.